This entry concerns a single T cell receptor beta chain. This entry belongs to a study of CD8 T cells in Susac syndrome. The authors sequenced TCR beta from blood CD8+ and CD4+ T cells. CD8+ and CD4+ T cells were negatively isolated; TEMRA cells were FACS-enriched. With random hexamers, reverse transcription was performed on about 0.5 to 1 ug of RNA. Multiplex PCR with immunoSEQ amplified the TCR beta CDR3 across 54 Vbeta and 13 Jbeta. TCRdb re-analysed the immunoSEQ multiplex PCR reads in MiXCR, keeping a single row per CDR3 protein. Of 80,000 or so distinct CDR3 sequences listed, 93% are singletons. Looked up from germline, CDR1 is SGHTA and CDR2 is FQGNSA. The CDR3 contains 16 residues. V was clipped by 2 bases and J by 5 bases, with 15 bases between them.

The sequenced material came from CD4+ T cells from PBMCs. The TCR sequence derives from a human donor with Susac syndrome. J is TRBJ1-4 and V is TRBV7-2; D is uncertain. CDR3 coding DNA: TGTGCCAGCAGCTTAATGGTCCCAGGAACGAATGAAAAACTGTTTTTT. Encoded protein: CASSLMVPGTNEKLFF.